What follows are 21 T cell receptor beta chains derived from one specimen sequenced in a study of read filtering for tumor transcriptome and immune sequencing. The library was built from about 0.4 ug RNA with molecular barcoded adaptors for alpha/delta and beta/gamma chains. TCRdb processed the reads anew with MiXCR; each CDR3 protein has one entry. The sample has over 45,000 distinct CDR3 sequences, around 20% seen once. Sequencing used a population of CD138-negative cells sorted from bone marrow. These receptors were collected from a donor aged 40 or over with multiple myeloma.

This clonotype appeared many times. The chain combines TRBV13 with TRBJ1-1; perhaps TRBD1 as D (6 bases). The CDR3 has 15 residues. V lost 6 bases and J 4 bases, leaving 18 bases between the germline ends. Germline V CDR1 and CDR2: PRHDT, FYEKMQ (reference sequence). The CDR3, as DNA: TGTGCCAGCAGACCCACACAGGGAAGGGTCACTGAAGCTTTCTTT. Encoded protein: CASRPTQGRVTEAFF.

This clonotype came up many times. CDR3 amino acids: CASSKDGSDTYGPNTEAFF. In nucleotides, the CDR3 is TGTGCCAGCAGCAAAGATGGGTCGGACACCTACGGCCCGAACACTGAAGCTTTCTTT. This sequence joins TRBV21-1 and TRBJ1-1; the D segment call TRBD1 is taken from the table without a DNA check. TRBV21-1 is noted as a pseudogene. This CDR3 contains 19 residues.

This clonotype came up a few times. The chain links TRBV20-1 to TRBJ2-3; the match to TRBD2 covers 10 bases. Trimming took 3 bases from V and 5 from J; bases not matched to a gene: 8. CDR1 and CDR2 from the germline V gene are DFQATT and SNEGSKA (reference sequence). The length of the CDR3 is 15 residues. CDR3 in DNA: TGCAGTGCTAGGACCCTAGCGGGGGCGGGAGATACGCAGTATTTT. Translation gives CSARTLAGAGDTQYF.

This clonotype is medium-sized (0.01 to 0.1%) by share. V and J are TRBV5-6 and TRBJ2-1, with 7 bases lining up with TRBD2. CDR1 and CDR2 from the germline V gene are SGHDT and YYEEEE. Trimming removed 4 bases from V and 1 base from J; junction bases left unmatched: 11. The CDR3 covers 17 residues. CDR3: CASSLDQPGGSYNEQFF. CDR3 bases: TGTGCCAGCAGCCTCGACCAGCCGGGAGGTTCCTACAATGAGCAGTTCTTC.

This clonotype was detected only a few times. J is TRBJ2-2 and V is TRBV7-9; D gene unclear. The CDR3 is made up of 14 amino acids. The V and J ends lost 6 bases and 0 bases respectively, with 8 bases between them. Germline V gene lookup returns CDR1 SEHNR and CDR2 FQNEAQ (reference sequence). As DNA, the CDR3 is TGTGCCAGCAGTGATATGACGAACACCGGGGAGCTGTTTTTT. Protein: CASSDMTNTGELFF.

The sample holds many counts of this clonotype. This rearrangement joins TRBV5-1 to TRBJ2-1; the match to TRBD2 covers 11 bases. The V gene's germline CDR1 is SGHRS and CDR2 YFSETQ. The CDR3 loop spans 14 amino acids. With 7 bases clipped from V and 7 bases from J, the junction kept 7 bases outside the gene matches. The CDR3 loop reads CASGLAGGGNEQFF. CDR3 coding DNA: TGCGCCAGCGGATTAGCGGGAGGGGGAAATGAGCAGTTCTTC. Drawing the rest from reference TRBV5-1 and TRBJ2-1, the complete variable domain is KAGVTQTPRYLIKTRGQQVTLSCSPISGHRSVSWYQQTPGQGLQFLFEYFSETQRNKGNFPGRFSGRQFSNSRSEMNVSTLELGDSALYLCASGLAGGGNEQFFGPGTRLTVL.

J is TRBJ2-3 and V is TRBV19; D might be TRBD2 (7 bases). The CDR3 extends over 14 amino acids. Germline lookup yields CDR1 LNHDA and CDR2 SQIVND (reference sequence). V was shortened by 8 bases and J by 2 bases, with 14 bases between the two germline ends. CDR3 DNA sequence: TGTGCCAGTGGGAGGGACACCTTCACAGATACGCAGTATTTT. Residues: CASGRDTFTDTQYF.

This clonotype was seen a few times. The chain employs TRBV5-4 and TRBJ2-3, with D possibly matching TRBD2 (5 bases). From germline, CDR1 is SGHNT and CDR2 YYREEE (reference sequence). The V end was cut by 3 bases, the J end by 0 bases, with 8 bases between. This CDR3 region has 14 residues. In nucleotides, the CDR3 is TGTGCCAGCAGCTGGCCGGGGAGCACAGATACGCAGTATTTT. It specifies CASSWPGSTDTQYF.

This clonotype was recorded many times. The CDR3 DNA reads TGTGCCAGCAGTGATGGCAGGGCGAGCTCCTACGAGCAGTACTTC. This sequence encodes CASSDGRASSYEQYF. The chain recombines TRBV2 with TRBJ2-7, with D possibly TRBD1 on 5 matching bases. This CDR3 comprises 15 residues. V lost 3 bases, J lost 0 bases, and 12 bases lay in between. CDR1 and CDR2 (germline): SNHLY, FYNNEI.

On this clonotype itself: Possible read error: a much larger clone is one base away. Written as DNA, the CDR3 is TGTGCCGGTAACTCCCTCGGGACTAGCGACTACAATGAGCAGTTCTTC. Translation: CAGNSLGTSDYNEQFF. The chain links TRBV19 to TRBJ2-1; the match to TRBD2 covers 10 bases. The J segment lost 3 bases and the V segment lost 11 bases, leaving 13 bases of the junction unmatched. The CDR3 consists of 16 residues. The V gene's germline CDR1 is LNHDA and CDR2 SQIVND (reference sequence). The full variable domain, in which reference TRBV19 and TRBJ2-1 provide the parts outside the CDR3, is DGGITQSPKYLFRKEGQNVTLSCEQNLNHDAMYWYRQDPGQGLRLIYYSQIVNDFQKGDIAEGYSVSREKKESFPLTVTSAQKNPTAFYLCAGNSLGTSDYNEQFFGPGTRLTVL.

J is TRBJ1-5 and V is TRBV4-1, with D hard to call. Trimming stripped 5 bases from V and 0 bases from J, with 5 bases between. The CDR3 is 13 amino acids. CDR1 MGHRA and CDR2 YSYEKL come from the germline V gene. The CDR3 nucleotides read TGCGCCAGCAGCTCCATTAGCAATCAGCCCCAGCATTTT. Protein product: CASSSISNQPQHF.

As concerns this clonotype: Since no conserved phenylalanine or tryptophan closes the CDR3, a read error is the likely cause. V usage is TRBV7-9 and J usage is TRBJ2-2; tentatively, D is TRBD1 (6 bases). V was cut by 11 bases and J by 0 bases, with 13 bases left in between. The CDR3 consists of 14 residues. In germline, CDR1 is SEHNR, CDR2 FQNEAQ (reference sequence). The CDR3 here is CASKGVANTGELFS. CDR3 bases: TGTGCCTCCAAGGGGGTCGCGAACACCGGGGAGCTGTTTTCT.

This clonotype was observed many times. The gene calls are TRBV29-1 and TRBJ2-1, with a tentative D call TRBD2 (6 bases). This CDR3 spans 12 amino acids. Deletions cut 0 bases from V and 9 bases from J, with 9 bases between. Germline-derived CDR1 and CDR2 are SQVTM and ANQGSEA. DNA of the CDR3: TGCAGCGTTGAAGAGATCGGGAGTGAGCAGTTCTTC. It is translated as CSVEEIGSEQFF.

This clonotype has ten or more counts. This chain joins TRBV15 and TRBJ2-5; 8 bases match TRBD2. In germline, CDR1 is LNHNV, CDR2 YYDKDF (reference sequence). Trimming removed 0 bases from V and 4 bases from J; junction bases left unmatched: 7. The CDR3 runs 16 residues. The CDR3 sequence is CATSRDQAGEGETQYF. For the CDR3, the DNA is TGTGCCACCAGCAGAGATCAAGCGGGAGAGGGAGAGACCCAGTACTTC.

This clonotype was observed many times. The CDR3 region has the DNA TGTGCTAGTGGTTTGGGGTTAGCGGGGGCCCAAGAGACCCAGTACTTC. Its translation: CASGLGLAGAQETQYF. The chain joins TRBV12-5 to TRBJ2-5; 9 bases agree with TRBD2. Germline CDR1 reads LGHNT; CDR2 reads FRNRAP. The CDR3 consists of 16 residues. After removal of 1 base from V and 1 base from J, the junction contained 4 bases not matched to a gene.

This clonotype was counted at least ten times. Here the CDR3 DNA reads TGTGCCATCAGTCCGGGAGGGCCTCAAGAGACCCAGTACTTC. Amino acids: CAISPGGPQETQYF. The chain uses TRBV10-3 and TRBJ2-5; 8 nucleotides agree with TRBD2. CDR1 ENHRY and CDR2 SYGVKD come from the germline V gene. V shed 5 bases, J shed 2 bases, and the junction held 4 bases outside the gene matches. The CDR3 contains 14 residues.

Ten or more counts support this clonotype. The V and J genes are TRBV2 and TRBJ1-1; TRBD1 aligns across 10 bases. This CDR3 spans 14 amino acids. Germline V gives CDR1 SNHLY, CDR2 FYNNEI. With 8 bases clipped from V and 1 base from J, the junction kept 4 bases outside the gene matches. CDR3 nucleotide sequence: TGTGCCAGCTTAAGGACAGGGGGGAACACTGAAGCTTTCTTT. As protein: CASLRTGGNTEAFF.

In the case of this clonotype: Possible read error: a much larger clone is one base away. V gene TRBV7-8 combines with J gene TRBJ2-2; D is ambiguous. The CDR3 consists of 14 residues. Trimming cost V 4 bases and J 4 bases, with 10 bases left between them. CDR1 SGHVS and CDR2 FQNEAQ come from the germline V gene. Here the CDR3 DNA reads TGTGCCAGCAGCTGGTCGGTGGCCACCGGGGAGCTGTTTTTT. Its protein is CASSWSVATGELFF.

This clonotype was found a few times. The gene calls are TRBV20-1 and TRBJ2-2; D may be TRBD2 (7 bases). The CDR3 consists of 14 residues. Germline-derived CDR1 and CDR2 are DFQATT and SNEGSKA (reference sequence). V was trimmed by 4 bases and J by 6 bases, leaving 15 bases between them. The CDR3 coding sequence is TGCAGTGCTACCCGGGGGGCCGGCGCCGGGGAGCTGTTTTTT. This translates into CSATRGAGAGELFF.

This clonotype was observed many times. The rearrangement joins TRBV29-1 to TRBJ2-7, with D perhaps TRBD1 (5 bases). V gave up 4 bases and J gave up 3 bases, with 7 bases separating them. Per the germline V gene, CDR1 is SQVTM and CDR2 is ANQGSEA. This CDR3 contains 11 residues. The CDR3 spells CSVGRGYEQYF. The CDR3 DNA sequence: TGCAGCGTTGGAAGGGGCTACGAGCAGTACTTC.

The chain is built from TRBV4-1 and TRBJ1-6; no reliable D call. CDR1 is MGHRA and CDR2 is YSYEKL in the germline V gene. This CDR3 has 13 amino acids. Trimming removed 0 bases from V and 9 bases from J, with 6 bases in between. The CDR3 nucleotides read TGCGCCAGCAGCCAAGATTCTTTTTCACCCCTCCACTTT. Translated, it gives CASSQDSFSPLHF.